The 25 T cell receptor beta chains reported below all come from one sample, sequenced in a study of blood T cell repertoires in COVID-19. Clones were read by immunoSEQ multiplex PCR, and TCRdb kept only the in-frame ones, dropping some. The sample lists 200,000 to 250,000 clones, approximately 80% occurring once. The sequencing input was PBMCs or T cells enriched from blood (not recorded which). The source is a man aged 60 to 75 who had recovered from COVID-19.

This clone was detected a few times. The CDR3 DNA follows: TGTGCCAGCAGCCCTCGACAGGGGGCGATCTACGAGCAGTACTTC. Amino acid sequence: CASSPRQGAIYEQYF. The chain combines TRBV11-3 with TRBJ2-7; TRBD1 matches 10 bases. J lost 3 bases, V lost 5 bases, and 7 bases had no gene match. The CDR3 runs to 15 residues. Germline CDR1 is SGHNT and CDR2 is YENEEA.

The rearrangement links TRBV7-9 to TRBJ2-3, with D possibly being TRBD2 (6 bases). The CDR3 runs 15 residues. V was trimmed by 5 bases and J by 6 bases, leaving 18 bases between them. Germline assignment: CDR1 SEHNR and CDR2 FQNEAQ (reference sequence). CDR3 DNA: TGTGCCAGCAGCACACCCGCCGGGGGTCAGGATACGCAGTATTTT. As protein: CASSTPAGGQDTQYF.

This sequence joins TRBV3-1 (or the pseudogene TRBV3-2) and TRBJ1-2, with D hard to call. This CDR3 is 13 amino acids long. Germline lookup yields CDR1 LGHDT and CDR2 YNNKEL (reference sequence). Trimming shortened V by 1 base and J by 8 bases, and 11 bases separated the two germline ends. Here the CDR3 reads CASSQGLLSGYTF. The CDR3 DNA is TGTGCCAGCAGCCAAGGTCTATTGAGCGGCTACACCTTC.

The chain is built from TRBV15 and TRBJ2-5; 7 bases line up with TRBD1. Unmatched junction bases numbered 5, after V lost 0 bases and J lost 4 bases. CDR1 is LNHNV, CDR2 YYDKDF, per germline (reference sequence). CDR3 length equals 15 residues. Here the CDR3 DNA reads TGTGCCACCAGCAGAGATAAGCACAGGGGAGAGACCCAGTACTTC. Amino acid sequence: CATSRDKHRGETQYF.

The CDR3 region has the DNA TGTGCCAGCAGTTCCCCCGGGACAGGGTCCAATTCACCCCTCCACTTT. Translated, it gives CASSSPGTGSNSPLHF. The V gene is TRBV27, the J gene TRBJ1-6; 9 bases line up with TRBD1. This CDR3 has 16 residues. Losses at the gene ends were 4 bases for V and 7 bases for J; bases not matched to a gene: 8. Per germline, CDR1 MNHEY and CDR2 SMNVEV (reference sequence).

The chain uses TRBV2 and TRBJ1-6, with 11 positions matching TRBD1. This CDR3 is 14 amino acids long. CDR1 is SNHLY, CDR2 FYNNEI, per germline. The ends lost 7 bases at V and 6 bases at J; junction bases unmatched: 2. The CDR3 sequence is CASTGTGGNSPLHF. The CDR3 nucleotides are TGTGCCAGCACCGGGACAGGGGGTAATTCACCCCTCCACTTT.

This clone was picked up a small number of times. Within the sample, other DNA sequences also encode this same CDR3. The J gene is TRBJ2-2, the V gene TRBV7-2; 7 bases align to TRBD2. The V gene end was trimmed by 4 bases and the J gene end by 5 bases; junction bases not matched to a gene: 4. CDR1 is SGHTA and CDR2 is FQGNSA in the germline V gene. The CDR3 loop spans 14 amino acids. CDR3 sequence reads: CASSWTGGTGELFF. The CDR3 DNA is TGTGCCAGCAGCTGGACGGGGGGAACCGGGGAGCTGTTTTTT. The variable domain in full, completed from reference TRBV7-2 and TRBJ2-2, reads GAGVSQSPSNKVTEKGKDVELRCDPISGHTALYWYRQSLGQGLEFLIYFQGNSAPDKSGLPSDRFSAERTGGSVSTLTIQRTQQEDSAVYLCASSWTGGTGELFFGEGSRLTVL.

This rearrangement joins TRBV19 to TRBJ1-2; possibly TRBD1 for D (5 bases). This CDR3 contains 11 residues. Germline V lookup: CDR1 LNHDA, CDR2 SQIVND (reference sequence). The V and J ends lost 5 bases and 8 bases respectively, with 9 bases between them. The CDR3 here is CASSSRQGYTF. In DNA form, the CDR3 reads TGTGCCAGTAGTTCCAGACAGGGCTACACCTTC.

The gene calls are TRBV30 and TRBJ1-1; no clear D. V dropped 0 bases and J dropped 6 bases, with 11 bases sitting between them. Germline CDR1 is GTSNPN and CDR2 is SVGIG (reference sequence). The CDR3 sequence is 13 residues long. The DNA of the CDR3 is TGTGCCTGGAGTGTGATAGGGAGTGCTGAAGCTTTCTTT. Translating it yields CAWSVIGSAEAFF.

The chain has TRBV6-1 and TRBJ2-7; D not certain. Per germline, CDR1 MNHNS and CDR2 SASEGT. The V end lost 3 bases, the J end lost 0 bases, and 12 bases lay between the germline ends. The CDR3 extends over 15 amino acids. The CDR3 reads CASSETDINSYEQYF. The CDR3 region has the DNA TGTGCCAGCAGTGAGACCGACATAAACTCCTACGAGCAGTACTTC.

V is TRBV7-9 and J is TRBJ2-7; no clear D. Trimming removed 0 bases at V and 0 bases at J, with 9 bases between. Germline CDR1 and CDR2: SEHNR and FQNEAQ (reference sequence). This CDR3 has 15 amino acids. CDR3 nucleotide sequence: TGTGCCAGCAGCTTAGCAGGAGCTAGCTCCTACGAGCAGTACTTC. Translation: CASSLAGASSYEQYF.

The chain is built from TRBV5-1 and TRBJ1-4; tentatively, D is TRBD1 (5 bases). This CDR3 has 14 amino acids. Trimming took off 3 bases at V and 4 bases at J, with 10 bases between the two ends. CDR1 SGHRS and CDR2 YFSETQ come from the germline V gene. CDR3 sequence reads: CASSSGYNNEKLFF. In DNA, the CDR3 is TGCGCCAGCAGCTCAGGGTATAATAATGAAAAACTGTTTTTT.

The chain uses TRBV6-1 and TRBJ2-7; D unresolved. The CDR3 has 13 residues. The V gene's germline CDR1 is MNHNS and CDR2 SASEGT. Trimming took 0 bases from V and 4 from J, leaving 7 bases between them. Written as DNA, the CDR3 is TGTGCCAGCAGTGAAGCGCTTAGATACGAGCAGTACTTC. Protein product: CASSEALRYEQYF.

This chain links TRBV4-2 with TRBJ2-1; TRBD1 matches at 9 bases. CDR3 size: 15 residues. Germline V lookup: CDR1 LGHNA, CDR2 YNFKEQ. V was clipped by 6 bases and J by 5 bases; unmatched bases: 8. CDR3 DNA sequence: TGTGCCAGCAGACAAACAGGGGGCGTCAACAATGAGCAGTTCTTC. Its translation is CASRQTGGVNNEQFF.

The V and J genes are TRBV6-6 and TRBJ1-6, with D possibly TRBD1 on 6 matching bases. CDR3 length: 15 amino acids. V lost 0 bases and J 8 bases, leaving 11 bases between the germline ends. CDR1 and CDR2 (germline): MNHNY, SVGAGI (reference sequence). CDR3 region: CASSYSRSGDSPLHF. CDR3 in DNA: TGTGCCAGCAGTTACTCGAGGTCAGGGGATTCACCCCTCCACTTT.

J is TRBJ2-7 and V is TRBV2; 7 bases are shared with TRBD1. The CDR3 runs 12 residues. Germline loops: CDR1 SNHLY, CDR2 FYNNEI. V was clipped by 7 bases and J by 4 bases; unmatched bases: 4. CDR3 DNA sequence: TGTGCCAGCACGGACAGGCTATACGAGCAGTACTTC. Translation gives CASTDRLYEQYF.

The chain joins TRBV27 to TRBJ2-1; a possible D gene is TRBD1 (6 bases). The CDR3 covers 16 residues. Trimming pared 4 bases from V and 0 bases from J, leaving 13 bases between. Looked up from germline, CDR1 is MNHEY and CDR2 is SMNVEV (reference sequence). CDR3 sequence: CASSSRDRSSYNEQFF. The CDR3 DNA reads TGTGCCAGCAGTTCACGAGACAGGAGCTCCTACAATGAGCAGTTCTTC.

The sample holds a few counts of this clone. The chain couples TRBV11-3 to TRBJ1-1, with TRBD1 matching over 7 bases. The CDR3 has 16 residues. Germline loops: CDR1 SGHNT, CDR2 YENEEA. J lost 2 bases, V lost 1 base, and 7 bases had no gene match. The CDR3 coding sequence is TGTGCCAGCAGCTTAGCAGGGGGGCATTCAAACACTGAAGCTTTCTTT. Encoded protein: CASSLAGGHSNTEAFF.

This clone showed up just once. The V call is TRBV7-8, the J call TRBJ1-4; 7 nucleotides align to TRBD1. With V trimmed by 5 bases and J by 8 bases, 11 bases remained unmatched. This CDR3 is 15 amino acids long. Germline V gives CDR1 SGHVS, CDR2 FQNEAQ. DNA for the CDR3: TGTGCCAGCAGCCGGGGACAGACCCTTGACGAAAAACTGTTTTTT. Amino acids: CASSRGQTLDEKLFF.

The rearrangement links TRBV7-3 to TRBJ1-1, with TRBD1 matching 8 bases. Per the germline V gene, CDR1 is SGHTA and CDR2 is FQGTGA. CDR3 length: 15 amino acids. Unmatched junction bases numbered 6, after V lost 2 bases and J lost 4 bases. The CDR3 here is CASSLGQGGSTEAFF. The CDR3 bases are TGTGCCAGCAGCTTAGGACAGGGAGGGAGCACTGAAGCTTTCTTT.

The chain employs TRBV7-2 and TRBJ1-6; the match to TRBD1 covers 10 bases. Germline V gene data show CDR1 as SGHTA and CDR2 as FQGNSA. There are 16 residues in the CDR3. Trimming at V came to 4 bases and at J to 6 bases, leaving 6 bases not matched to a gene. This CDR3 reads CASSYPGQGSNSPLHF. The CDR3, as DNA: TGTGCCAGCAGCTACCCGGGACAGGGGAGTAATTCACCCCTCCACTTT.

The J gene is TRBJ2-7, the V gene TRBV27; 7 bases are a match to TRBD2. Unmatched junction bases numbered 2, after V lost 0 bases and J lost 0 bases. The germline gives CDR1 MNHEY, CDR2 SMNVEV (reference sequence). This CDR3 has 15 amino acids. The CDR3 nucleotides read TGTGCCAGCAGTTTATCTGGGGGGGGCTCCTACGAGCAGTACTTC. Amino acids: CASSLSGGGSYEQYF.

The V call is TRBV7-8, the J call TRBJ1-3; a possible D gene is TRBD1 (5 bases). V lost 3 bases and J lost 0, with 6 bases in between. CDR3 length equals 14 residues. Germline values: CDR1 SGHVS, CDR2 FQNEAQ. The CDR3 nucleotides are TGTGCCAGCAGCTTTCAGGGCTCTGGAAACACCATATATTTT. Translated, it gives CASSFQGSGNTIYF.

This clone appeared a few times. This chain joins TRBV7-9 and TRBJ1-1; the D is unclear. This CDR3 is 13 amino acids long. From germline, CDR1 is SEHNR and CDR2 FQNEAQ (reference sequence). Trimming pared 2 bases from V and 1 base from J, leaving 5 bases between. CDR3: CASSLTQNTEAFF. The CDR3 DNA reads as TGTGCCAGCAGCTTAACACAGAACACTGAAGCTTTCTTT.

This chain connects TRBV5-1 to TRBJ1-2, with 7 nucleotides matching TRBD1. Trimming removed 2 bases from V and 8 bases from J; junction bases left unmatched: 3. Germline lookup yields CDR1 SGHRS and CDR2 YFSETQ. CDR3 size: 12 residues. As DNA, the CDR3 is TGCGCCAGCAGCTTCGACAGGGACGGCTACACCTTC. Residues: CASSFDRDGYTF.